This T cell receptor beta chain is drawn from a study of spatial heterogeneity in lung cancer. Looking at the study overall: The donors were approximately 65 patients with non-small cell lung cancer that was early-stage and untreated. Two to three years after resection was the median timing of the follow-up PBMC samples, which were sequenced when available.

TCRdb independently ran MiXCR on the 5' RACE reads; one entry per CDR3 protein. The sample lists just under 45,000 distinct CDR3 sequences, about 22% occurring once. Time point denoted: blood at routine non-recurrence follow-up after resection. The CDR3 has 15 residues. V was pared by 1 base and J by 4 bases, with 12 bases between. The germline gives CDR1 SGHVS, CDR2 FNYEAQ. This clonotype was recorded at least ten times. The input for sequencing was PBMCs, taken at follow-up. V usage is TRBV7-6 and J usage is TRBJ2-3; D uncertain. The receptor comes from a female donor with early-stage non-small cell lung cancer. CDR3 DNA: TGTGCCAGCAGCTTAGGCCCGGCTATTTCAGATACGCAGTATTTT. Its protein product is CASSLGPAISDTQYF. Combining the CDR3 with reference TRBV7-6 and TRBJ2-3 gives the whole variable domain GAGVSQSPRYKVTKRGQDVALRCDPISGHVSLYWYRQALGQGPEFLTYFNYEAQQDKSGLPNDRFSAERPEGSISTLTIQRTEQRDSAMYRCASSLGPAISDTQYFGPGTRLTVL.